This T cell receptor (beta chain) was recorded in a study of cytomegalovirus exposure and HLA in healthy donors. Study results and caveats: Some public TCRs appeared in many individuals, while most sequences were rare. Fewer N-insertions than the approximately 700-donor mean were reportedly shown by an Asian-associated ancestry cluster in a later analysis. Later on, analysis showed that most CMV-associated TCR beta chains appeared to be HLA-restricted.

Trimming removed 5 bases from V and 0 bases from J, with 8 bases in between. The CDR3 is made up of 13 amino acids. The germline V gene has CDR1 SEHNR and CDR2 FQNEAQ (reference sequence). This PCR relied on a set of 60 Vbeta primers and 13 Jbeta primers. The table came from immunoSEQ multiplex PCR; TCRdb's copy has only in-frame clones and leaves some out. The sample shows approximately 120,000 clones, approximately 80% of them seen only once. As concerns this clone: Its antigen is not identified.

The sequencing input was PBMCs. The rearrangement uses TRBV7-9 and TRBJ2-7; TRBD1 might be the D (6 bases). The sequence derives from a woman between 35 and 50 years old in good health and CMV-seropositive. CDR3 bases: TGTGCCAGCAGCCGGACAGTCTCCTACGAGCAGTACTTC. Protein product: CASSRTVSYEQYF.